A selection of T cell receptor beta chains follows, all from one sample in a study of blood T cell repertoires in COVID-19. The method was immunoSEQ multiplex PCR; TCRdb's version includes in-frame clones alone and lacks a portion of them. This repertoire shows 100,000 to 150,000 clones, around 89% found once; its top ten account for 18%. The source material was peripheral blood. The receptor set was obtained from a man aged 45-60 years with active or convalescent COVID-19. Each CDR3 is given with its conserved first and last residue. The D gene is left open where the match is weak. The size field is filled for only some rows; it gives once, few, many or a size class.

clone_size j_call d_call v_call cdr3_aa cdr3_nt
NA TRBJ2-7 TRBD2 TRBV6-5 CATSRGVDEQYF TGTGCCACCAGCCGGGGGGTGGACGAGCAGTACTTC
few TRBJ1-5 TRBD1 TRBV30 CAWSGDRGLWPQHF TGTGCCTGGAGTGGAGACAGGGGGCTGTGGCCCCAGCATTTT
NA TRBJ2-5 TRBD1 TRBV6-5 CASSYSGGGETQYF TGTGCCAGCAGTTATTCAGGGGGTGGCGAGACCCAGTACTTC
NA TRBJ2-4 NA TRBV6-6 CASSSYSSVYIQYF TGTGCCAGCAGTTCTTACAGTTCGGTGTACATTCAGTACTTC
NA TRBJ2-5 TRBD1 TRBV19 CATTGTGAPWTQYF TGTGCCACCACCGGGACAGGGGCCCCATGGACCCAGTACTTC
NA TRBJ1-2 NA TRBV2 CASRTGTMRSYTF TGTGCCAGCAGGACCGGGACAATGAGGAGCTACACCTTC
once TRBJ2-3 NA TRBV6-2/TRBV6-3 CASSWASENPGPDTQYF TGTGCCAGCAGTTGGGCCTCAGAGAACCCCGGTCCAGATACGCAGTATTTT
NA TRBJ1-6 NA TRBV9 CASSSVNTDNSPLHF TGTGCCAGCAGCTCCGTAAATACAGACAATTCACCCCTCCACTTT
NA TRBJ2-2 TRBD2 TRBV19 CASRGGQLLKNTGELFF TGTGCCAGTCGCGGGGGGCAGCTACTAAAGAACACCGGGGAGCTGTTTTTT
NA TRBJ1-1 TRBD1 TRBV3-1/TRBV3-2 CASSHIRTGTEAFF TGTGCCAGCAGCCATATAAGGACAGGGACTGAAGCTTTCTTT
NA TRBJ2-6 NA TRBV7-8 CASSYQGVPGANVLTF TGTGCCAGCAGCTATCAGGGTGTACCTGGGGCCAACGTCCTGACTTTC
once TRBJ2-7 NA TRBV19 CASPSYSGRVGDEQYF TGTGCCAGTCCCTCCTACTCCGGCAGGGTTGGGGACGAGCAGTACTTC
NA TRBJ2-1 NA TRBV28 CASSSGGYNEQFF TGTGCCAGCAGTTCTGGGGGGTACAATGAGCAGTTCTTC
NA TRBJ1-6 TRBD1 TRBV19 CASRPGTGGRNSPLHF TGTGCCAGTAGGCCTGGGACAGGGGGTCGGAATTCACCCCTCCACTTT
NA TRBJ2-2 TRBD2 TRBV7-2 CASSLTSSGGANTGELFF TGTGCCAGCAGCTTAACCTCTAGCGGGGGAGCGAACACCGGGGAGCTGTTTTTT
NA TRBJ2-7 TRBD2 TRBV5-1 CASSSGEGRYEQYF TGCGCCAGCAGCTCGGGGGAGGGGAGGTACGAGCAGTACTTC
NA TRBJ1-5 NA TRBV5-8 CASSLVQGGQPQHF TGTGCCAGCAGCTTGGTACAGGGCGGCCAGCCCCAGCATTTT
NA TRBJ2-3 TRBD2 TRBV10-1 CASSESGSGGLDTQYF TGCGCCAGCAGTGAGTCTGGGAGCGGGGGACTAGATACGCAGTATTTT
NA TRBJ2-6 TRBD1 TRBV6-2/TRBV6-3 CASSYHTGTGISGANVLTF TGTGCCAGCAGTTACCACACCGGGACAGGGATCTCTGGGGCCAACGTCCTGACTTTC
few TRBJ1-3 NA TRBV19 CASSHDSPPHSGNTIYF TGTGCCAGTAGCCACGACAGTCCGCCCCACTCTGGAAACACCATATATTTT
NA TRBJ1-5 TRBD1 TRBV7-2 CASSLETGTGGFNNQPQHF TGTGCCAGCAGCTTAGAGACCGGGACAGGGGGTTTTAACAATCAGCCCCAGCATTTT
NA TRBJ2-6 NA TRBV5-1 CASSSRIWAGLSSGANVLTF TGCGCCAGCAGCTCCAGAATATGGGCAGGCTTAAGCTCTGGGGCCAACGTCCTGACTTTC
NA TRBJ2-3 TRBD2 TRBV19 CASSIGGGGVDTQYF TGTGCCAGTAGTATTGGCGGGGGGGGAGTAGATACGCAGTATTTT
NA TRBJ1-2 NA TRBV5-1 CASSLEPIANYGYTF TGCGCCAGCAGCTTGGAACCGATAGCTAACTATGGCTACACCTTC
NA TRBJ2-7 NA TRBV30 CAWSLSYEQYF TGTGCCTGGAGTCTATCCTACGAGCAGTACTTC
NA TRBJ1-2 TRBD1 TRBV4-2 CASSQGTGHYGYTF TGTGCCAGCAGCCAAGGGACAGGGCACTATGGCTACACCTTC
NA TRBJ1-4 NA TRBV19 CASSLQVINEKLFF TGTGCCAGTTCGTTACAGGTGATTAATGAAAAACTGTTTTTT
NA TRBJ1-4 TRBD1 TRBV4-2 CASSQAGTGTGVEKLFF TGTGCCAGCAGCCAAGCTGGAACCGGGACAGGGGTTGAAAAACTGTTTTTT
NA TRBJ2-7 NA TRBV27 CASSPSGGAVHEQYF TGTGCCAGCAGCCCGTCGGGGGGCGCGGTCCACGAGCAGTACTTC
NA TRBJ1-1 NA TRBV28 CASRRTKNTEAFF TGTGCCAGCAGAAGGACTAAGAACACTGAAGCTTTCTTT
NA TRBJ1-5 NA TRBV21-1 CASSPNPRGGSNQPQHF TGTGCCAGCAGCCCAAACCCCCGGGGAGGCAGCAATCAGCCCCAGCATTTT